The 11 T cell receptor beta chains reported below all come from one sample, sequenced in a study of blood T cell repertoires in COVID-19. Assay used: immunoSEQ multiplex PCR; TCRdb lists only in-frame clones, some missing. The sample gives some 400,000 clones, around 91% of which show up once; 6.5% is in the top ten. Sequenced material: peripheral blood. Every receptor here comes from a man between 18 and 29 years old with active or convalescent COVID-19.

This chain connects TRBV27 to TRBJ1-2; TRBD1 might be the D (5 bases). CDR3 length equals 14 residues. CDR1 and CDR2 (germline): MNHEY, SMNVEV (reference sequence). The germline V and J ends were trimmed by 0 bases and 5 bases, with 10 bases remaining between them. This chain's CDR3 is CASSLSLGDYGYTF. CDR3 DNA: TGTGCCAGCAGTTTATCGTTAGGGGATTATGGCTACACCTTC.

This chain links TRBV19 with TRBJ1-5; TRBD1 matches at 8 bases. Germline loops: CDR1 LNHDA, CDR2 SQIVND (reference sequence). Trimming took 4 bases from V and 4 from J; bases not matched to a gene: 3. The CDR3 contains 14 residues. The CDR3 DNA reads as TGTGCCAGTAGTACTGGACAGGGAAATCAGCCCCAGCATTTT. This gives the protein CASSTGQGNQPQHF.

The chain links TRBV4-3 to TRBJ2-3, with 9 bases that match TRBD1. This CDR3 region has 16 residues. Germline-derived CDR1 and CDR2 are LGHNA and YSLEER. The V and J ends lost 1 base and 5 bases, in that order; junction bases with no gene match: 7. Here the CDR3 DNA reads TGCGCCAGCAGCCAAGTCCACGGGACAGGGCGAGATACGCAGTATTTT. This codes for CASSQVHGTGRDTQYF.

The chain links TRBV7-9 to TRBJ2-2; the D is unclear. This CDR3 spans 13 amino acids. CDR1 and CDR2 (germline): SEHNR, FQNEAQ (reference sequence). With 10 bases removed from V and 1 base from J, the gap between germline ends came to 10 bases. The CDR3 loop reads CANRVGNTGELFF. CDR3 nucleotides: TGTGCCAACCGGGTGGGGAACACCGGGGAGCTGTTTTTT.

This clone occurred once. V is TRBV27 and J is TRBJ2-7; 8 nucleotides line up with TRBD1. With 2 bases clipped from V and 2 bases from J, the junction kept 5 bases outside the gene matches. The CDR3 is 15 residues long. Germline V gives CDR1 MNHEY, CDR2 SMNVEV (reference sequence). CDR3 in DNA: TGTGCCAGCAGTTTAACGCGACAGGGGCCCTACGAGCAGTACTTC. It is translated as CASSLTRQGPYEQYF.

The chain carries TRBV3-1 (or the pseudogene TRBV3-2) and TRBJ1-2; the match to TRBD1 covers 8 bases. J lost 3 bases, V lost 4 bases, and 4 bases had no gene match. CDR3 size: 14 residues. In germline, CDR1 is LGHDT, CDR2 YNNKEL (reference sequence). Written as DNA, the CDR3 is TGTGCCAGCAGCCCCTCGGACAGGGACTATGGCTACACCTTC. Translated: CASSPSDRDYGYTF.

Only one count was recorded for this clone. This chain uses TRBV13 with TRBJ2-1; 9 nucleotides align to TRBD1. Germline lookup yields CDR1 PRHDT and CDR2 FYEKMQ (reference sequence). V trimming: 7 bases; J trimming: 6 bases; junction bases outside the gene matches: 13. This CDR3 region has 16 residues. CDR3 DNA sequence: TGTGCCAGCACCAATCGGGACAGGGTATATCTCAATGAGCAGTTCTTC. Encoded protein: CASTNRDRVYLNEQFF.

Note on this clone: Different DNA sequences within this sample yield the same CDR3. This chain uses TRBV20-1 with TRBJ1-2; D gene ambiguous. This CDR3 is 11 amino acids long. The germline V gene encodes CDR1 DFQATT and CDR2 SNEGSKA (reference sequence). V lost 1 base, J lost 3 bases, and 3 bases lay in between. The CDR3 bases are TGCAGTGCTAGAGTAGACTATGGCTACACCTTC. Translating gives CSARVDYGYTF.

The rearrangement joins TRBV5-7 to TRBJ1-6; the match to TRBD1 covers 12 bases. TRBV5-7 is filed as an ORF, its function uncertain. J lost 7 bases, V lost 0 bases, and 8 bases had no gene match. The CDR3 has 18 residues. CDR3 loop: CASSLGGDRGHRNSPLHF. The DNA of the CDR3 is TGTGCCAGCAGCTTGGGAGGGGACAGGGGGCATCGGAATTCACCCCTCCACTTT.

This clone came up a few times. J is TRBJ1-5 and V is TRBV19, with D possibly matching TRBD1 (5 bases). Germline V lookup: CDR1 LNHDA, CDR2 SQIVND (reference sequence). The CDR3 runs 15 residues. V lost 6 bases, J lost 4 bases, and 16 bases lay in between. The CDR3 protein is CASRNVDRENQPQHF. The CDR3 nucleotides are TGTGCCAGTAGAAACGTAGACAGAGAAAATCAGCCCCAGCATTTT. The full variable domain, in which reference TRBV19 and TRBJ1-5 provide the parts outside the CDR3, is DGGITQSPKYLFRKEGQNVTLSCEQNLNHDAMYWYRQDPGQGLRLIYYSQIVNDFQKGDIAEGYSVSREKKESFPLTVTSAQKNPTAFYLCASRNVDRENQPQHFGDGTRLSIL.

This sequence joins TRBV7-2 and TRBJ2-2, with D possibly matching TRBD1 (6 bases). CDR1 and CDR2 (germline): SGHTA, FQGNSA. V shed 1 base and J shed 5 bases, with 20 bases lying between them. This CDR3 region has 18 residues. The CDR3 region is CASSLEATGRGRTGELFF. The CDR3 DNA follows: TGTGCCAGCAGCTTAGAAGCTACGGGCAGGGGTCGGACCGGGGAGCTGTTTTTT.